A selection of T cell receptor beta chains follows, all from one sample in a study of blood T cell repertoires in COVID-19. Assay: immunoSEQ multiplex PCR; the TCRdb copy retains only in-frame clones and omits some. Among 150,000 to 200,000 clones listed, approximately 90% were seen once. Sequences were obtained from peripheral blood. These TCRs come from a human donor in a cohort sampled during active COVID-19. Each CDR3 is given with its conserved first and last residue. Fields, in order: D gene, V gene, clone size, J gene, CDR3 DNA, CDR3 protein. D genes are given only for firm matches. The size field is filled for only some rows; it gives once, few, many or a size class.

>NA|TRBV6-6|few|TRBJ2-5
TGTGCCAGCAGTTACTCAAGGGGTACAGAAGAGACCCAGTACTTC
CASSYSRGTEETQYF
>NA|TRBV9|NA|TRBJ1-2
TGTGCCAGCAGCCCATCCGGTCCCCTCTATGGCTACACCTTC
CASSPSGPLYGYTF
>NA|TRBV29-1|few|TRBJ2-2
TGCAGCGTTCTGGGTATAGCCGGCACCGGGGAGCTGTTTTTT
CSVLGIAGTGELFF
>NA|TRBV7-8|few|TRBJ1-2
TGTGCCAGCAGCCTCGGACAGAAGAACTATGGCTACACCTTC
CASSLGQKNYGYTF
>TRBD1|TRBV25-1|NA|TRBJ1-4
TGTGCCAGCAGTGAATTTTACGCGTCAGGGGGTAATGAAAAACTGTTTTTT
CASSEFYASGGNEKLFF
>TRBD1|TRBV24-1|NA|TRBJ2-5
TGTGCCACCAGTGATTCAGCGGACAGGGGGATGTGGCAAGAGACCCAGTACTTC
CATSDSADRGMWQETQYF
>NA|TRBV28|NA|TRBJ2-4
TGTGCCAGCAGTGGATTCCCGACACCGATAGACCAAAACATTCAGTACTTC
CASSGFPTPIDQNIQYF
>TRBD1|TRBV6-2/TRBV6-3|NA|TRBJ1-6
TGTGCCAGCAGTCGGGGACCGGGACAGAATTCACCCCTCCACTTT
CASSRGPGQNSPLHF
>TRBD2|TRBV7-3|NA|TRBJ2-1
TGTGCCAGCAGCTCGCTAGCGGGGACTCCCTCCTACAATGAGCAGTTCTTC
CASSSLAGTPSYNEQFF
>NA|TRBV3-1/TRBV3-2|NA|TRBJ2-1
TGTGCCAGCAGCCATACGGGGGTGAATGAGCAGTTCTTC
CASSHTGVNEQFF
>NA|TRBV28|once|TRBJ1-2
TGTGCCAGCAGTGGCCGGCCGGAGGGGTACACCTTC
CASSGRPEGYTF
>NA|TRBV3-1/TRBV3-2|NA|TRBJ1-1
TGTGCCAGCAGCTCCCTCGGACAGCTTGAAGCTTTCTTT
CASSSLGQLEAFF
>TRBD2|TRBV5-1|NA|TRBJ2-3
TGCGCCAGCAGCTTGGGGCTAGCGGGAGCCCTCTCGCATACAGATACGCAGTATTTT
CASSLGLAGALSHTDTQYF
>NA|TRBV5-1|NA|TRBJ2-3
TGCGCCAGCAGCTTGGCCGGGGGACGTTTCACAGATACGCAGTATTTT
CASSLAGGRFTDTQYF
>TRBD2|TRBV30|NA|TRBJ2-7
TGTGCCTGGAGTGAAGGGGAGGGCTCCTACGAGCAGTACTTC
CAWSEGEGSYEQYF
>TRBD1|TRBV7-8|NA|TRBJ1-2
TGTGCCAGCAGCTTAGAGGCGACAGGGTTCGGGGGCTACACCTTC
CASSLEATGFGGYTF
>TRBD1|TRBV7-6|NA|TRBJ2-7
TGTGCCAGCAGCTTTAGGGACAGGGCCCCCTACGAGCAGTACTTC
CASSFRDRAPYEQYF
>NA|TRBV5-1|NA|TRBJ1-1
TGCGCCAGCAGCTTGGCTTCAGGGGTCAACACTGAAGCTTTCTTT
CASSLASGVNTEAFF
>NA|TRBV4-1|NA|TRBJ2-5
TGCGCCAGCAGCCAAGACGGGATTCAAGAGACCCAGTACTTC
CASSQDGIQETQYF
>NA|TRBV18|NA|TRBJ2-1
TGTGCCAGCTCACCAAGGAAGGGAGTATACAATGAGCAGTTCTTC
CASSPRKGVYNEQFF
>NA|TRBV6-5|NA|TRBJ1-4
TGTGCCAGCAGCCCCGACGCGGGAGGCGGAAAACTGTTTTTT
CASSPDAGGGKLFF
>NA|TRBV14|NA|TRBJ2-7
TGTGCCAGCAGCCCCCCGCTACGGGGTGCCTACGAGCAGTACTTC
CASSPPLRGAYEQYF
>TRBD1|TRBV28|NA|TRBJ2-1
TGTGCCAGCATTGACAGGGGAAACTACAATGAGCAGTTCTTC
CASIDRGNYNEQFF
>TRBD1|TRBV5-1|NA|TRBJ2-7
TGCGCCAGCAGCTTGGGACAGGGTGGCCCCTACGAGCAGTACTTC
CASSLGQGGPYEQYF